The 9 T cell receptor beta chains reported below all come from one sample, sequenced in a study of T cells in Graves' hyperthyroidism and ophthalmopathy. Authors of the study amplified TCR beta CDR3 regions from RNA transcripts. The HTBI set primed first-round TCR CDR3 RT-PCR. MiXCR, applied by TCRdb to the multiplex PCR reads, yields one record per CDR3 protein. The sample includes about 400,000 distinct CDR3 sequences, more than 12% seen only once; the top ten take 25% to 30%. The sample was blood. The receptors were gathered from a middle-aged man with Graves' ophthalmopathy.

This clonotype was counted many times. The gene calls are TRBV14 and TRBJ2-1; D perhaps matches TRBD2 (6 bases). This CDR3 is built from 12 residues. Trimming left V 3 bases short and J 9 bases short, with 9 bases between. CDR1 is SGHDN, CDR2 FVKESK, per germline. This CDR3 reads CASSHASVEQFF. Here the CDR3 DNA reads TGTGCCAGCAGCCACGCTAGCGTTGAGCAGTTCTTC. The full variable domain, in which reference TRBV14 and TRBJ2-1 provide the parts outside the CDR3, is EAGVTQFPSHSVIEKGQTVTLRCDPISGHDNLYWYRRVMGKEIKFLLHFVKESKQDESGMPNNRFLAERTGGTYSTLKVQPAELEDSGVYFCASSHASVEQFFGPGTRLTVL.

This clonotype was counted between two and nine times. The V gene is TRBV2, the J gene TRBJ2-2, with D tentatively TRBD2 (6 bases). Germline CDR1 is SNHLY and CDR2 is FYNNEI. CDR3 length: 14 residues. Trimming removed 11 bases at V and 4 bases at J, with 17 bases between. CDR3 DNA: TGTGCCCGTGGAACTGGCGGGACCACCGGGGAGCTGTTTTTT. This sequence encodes CARGTGGTTGELFF.

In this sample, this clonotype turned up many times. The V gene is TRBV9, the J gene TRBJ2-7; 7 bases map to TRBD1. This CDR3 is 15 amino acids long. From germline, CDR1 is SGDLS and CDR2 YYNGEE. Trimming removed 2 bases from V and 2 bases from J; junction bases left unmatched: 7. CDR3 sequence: CASSVSVQGAYEQYF. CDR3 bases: TGTGCCAGCAGCGTGAGTGTTCAGGGGGCCTACGAGCAGTACTTC.

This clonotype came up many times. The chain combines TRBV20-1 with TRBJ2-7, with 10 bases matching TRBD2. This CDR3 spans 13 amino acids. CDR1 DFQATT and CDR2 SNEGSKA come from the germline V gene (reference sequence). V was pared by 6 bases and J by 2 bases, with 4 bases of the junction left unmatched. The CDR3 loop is CSAETSGTYEQYF. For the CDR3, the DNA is TGCAGTGCGGAAACTAGCGGGACCTACGAGCAGTACTTC.

The CDR3 DNA is TGTGCCAGCAGTTTATTGTCTAGCGGGGCCCAAGAGACCCAGTACTTC. Its protein is CASSLLSSGAQETQYF. The chain carries TRBV12-3 or TRBV12-4 and TRBJ2-5; TRBD2 aligns across 9 bases. The junction had 5 bases not matched to a gene; V was cut back by 2 bases and J by 1 base. The length of the CDR3 is 16 residues.

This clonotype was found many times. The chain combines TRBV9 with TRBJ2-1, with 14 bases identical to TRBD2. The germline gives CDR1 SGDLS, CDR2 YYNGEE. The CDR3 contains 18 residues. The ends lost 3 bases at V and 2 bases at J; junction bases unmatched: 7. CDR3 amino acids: CASSAGTSGSEAYNEQFF. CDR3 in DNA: TGTGCCAGCAGCGCCGGGACTAGCGGGAGTGAAGCCTACAATGAGCAGTTCTTC.

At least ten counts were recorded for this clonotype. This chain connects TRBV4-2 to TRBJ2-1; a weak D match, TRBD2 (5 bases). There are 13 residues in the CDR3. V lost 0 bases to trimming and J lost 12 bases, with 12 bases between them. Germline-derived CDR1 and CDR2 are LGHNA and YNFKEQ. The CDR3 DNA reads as TGTGCCAGCAGCCAAGACGTGGGGAGAAGGCAGTTCTTC. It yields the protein CASSQDVGRRQFF.

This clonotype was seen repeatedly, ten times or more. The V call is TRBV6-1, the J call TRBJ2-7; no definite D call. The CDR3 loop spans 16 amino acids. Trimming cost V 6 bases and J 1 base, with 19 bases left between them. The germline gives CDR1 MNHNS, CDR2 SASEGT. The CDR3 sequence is CASSHRLDPSSYEQYF. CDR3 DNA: TGTGCCAGCAGCCACCGTCTGGACCCTTCGTCCTACGAGCAGTACTTC.

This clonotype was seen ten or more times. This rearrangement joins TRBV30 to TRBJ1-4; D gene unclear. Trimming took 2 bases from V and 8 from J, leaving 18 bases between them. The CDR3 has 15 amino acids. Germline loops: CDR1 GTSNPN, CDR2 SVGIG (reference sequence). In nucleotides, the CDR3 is TGTGCCTGGAGTCCCCATCTCGGGGAGCGAGAAAAACTGTTTTTT. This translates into CAWSPHLGEREKLFF.